Reported below is one T cell receptor beta chain. This clonotype was counted only a few times. Its binding antigen is unknown. No base-level quality is on record; no much larger clone is a single base apart. TCRdb shows the sequencer as Illumina HiSeq 2500. Quantitative 5'-RACE with molecular barcodes was used to prepare TCR beta libraries. In the source study's methods: A new computational method, built on a probabilistic model of VDJ rearrangement, was used to identify disease-linked TCR variants. The public sequencing data were trimmed at Q25 with fastp and processed into clonotypes with MiXCR by TCRdb, which kept only in-frame beta chains. Entries are consolidated by CDR3 protein sequence, retaining the most common genes and DNA. TCRdb's processing, not the authors', yielded these V and J calls. Present in this sample are about 540,000 distinct CDR3 sequences, approximately 11% of which were seen just once. About 6.8% of the sample is taken by the ten largest.

The sample belongs to a study of CD8 T cells in ankylosing spondylitis (dated by TCRdb to about 2017). Regarding the research as a whole: The study set out to find disease-linked TCR variants by profiling T cell receptor beta repertoires in ankylosing spondylitis patients and healthy donors. The full study cohort comprised 25 ankylosing spondylitis patients and 85 to 120 healthy donors. Samples of peripheral blood were taken, and for ankylosing spondylitis patients, synovial fluid was collected as well.

Points the paper makes about the study in general: A TCR beta motif of eight highly homologous amino acid variants appeared characteristic of blood from ankylosing spondylitis patients. The disease-linked clones were reported to be significantly enriched in matched synovial fluid samples from ankylosing spondylitis patients. Some TCR beta motif variants had previously been reported in synovial fluid and blood of reactive arthritis patients, which suggested common disease-initiation mechanisms. The disease-linked clones showed a CD8+ phenotype and occurred at relatively low frequencies in peripheral blood.

CDR1 and CDR2, looked up from the germline V gene (reference sequence), are DFQATT and SNEGSKA. Trimming removed 6 bases from V and 2 bases from J; the gene matches leave 19 bases unexplained. From the cysteine through the phenylalanine, the CDR3 covers 18 amino acids. Only the CDR3 part of the read is kept: 54 bases, read in frame from the first base. This sequence was found in a male donor with ankylosing spondylitis. The sequenced material came from blood, either unsorted or a sorted T cell fraction (not recorded which). The rearranged chain carries TRBV20-1 and TRBJ1-3, with 7 central nucleotides matching TRBD1. The DNA sequence is as follows: TGCAGTGCCAAGAATCCCGGGACAGCTTTAATCGCTGGAAACACCATATATTTT. Its coded protein is CSAKNPGTALIAGNTIYF.